The clone carrying this TCR beta chain has only one observation. This entry is derived from a study of blood T cell repertoires in COVID-19. Study-wide context: Material from acute and convalescent COVID-19 was sourced from the United States, Italy and Spain. T cells, B-cell-depleted T cells, or PBMCs supplied cDNA or gDNA.

The method was immunoSEQ multiplex PCR; TCRdb's version includes in-frame clones alone and lacks a portion of them. The sample lists 110,000 to 150,000 clones, roughly nine tenths occurring once. The CDR3 runs 15 residues. After removal of 3 bases from V and 6 bases from J, the junction contained 9 bases not matched to a gene. Looked up from germline, CDR1 is KGHSH and CDR2 is LQKENI. This clonotype was obtained from a woman aged 55-69 years with active COVID-19. The sample taken for sequencing was peripheral blood. This chain connects TRBV18 to TRBJ1-1, with 8 positions matching TRBD1. The CDR3 sequence is CASSPDRVGDPEAFF. Written as DNA, the CDR3 is TGTGCCAGCTCACCGGACAGGGTTGGGGACCCTGAAGCTTTCTTT.